The rows below give T cell receptor beta chains drawn from one sample of a study of blood T cell repertoires in COVID-19. Sequenced by immunoSEQ multiplex PCR; TCRdb stores in-frame clones only, minus some. This table has 200,000 to 250,000 clones, roughly 90% appearing once. The material sequenced was PBMCs or T cells enriched from blood (not recorded which). All receptors come from a woman aged 25-40 years who had recovered from COVID-19. The CDR3 runs from the conserved cysteine through the conserved F or W. The D gene is left open where the match is weak. Clone size is not always given. Where it is, it says once, few, many or a class for expanded clones.

j_call	d_call	clone_size	v_call	cdr3_aa	cdr3_nt
TRBJ2-5	NA	few	TRBV10-3	CAILGRVGETQYF	TGTGCCATCTTAGGCAGGGTTGGGGAGACCCAGTACTTC
TRBJ2-6	NA	NA	TRBV7-2	CASSLPYRAGANVLTF	TGTGCCAGCAGCTTACCCTACAGGGCTGGGGCCAACGTCCTGACTTTC
TRBJ1-2	NA	NA	TRBV7-2	CASSFAPTGGGYTF	TGTGCCAGCAGCTTTGCTCCAACAGGCGGTGGCTACACCTTC
TRBJ1-5	TRBD1	NA	TRBV13	CASSLSQGAFGNNQPQHF	TGTGCCAGCAGCTTAAGTCAGGGGGCCTTTGGGAACAATCAGCCCCAGCATTTT
TRBJ1-4	TRBD1	NA	TRBV5-1	CASSSVQGAQGTNEKLFF	TGCGCCAGCAGCTCGGTACAGGGGGCGCAGGGAACTAATGAAAAACTGTTTTTT
TRBJ1-1	NA	many	TRBV29-1	CSVEMGRAFF	TGCAGCGTTGAAATGGGGAGAGCTTTCTTT
TRBJ2-1	TRBD2	NA	TRBV9	CASSSRGDYYNEQFF	TGTGCCAGCAGCTCCCGGGGGGACTACTACAATGAGCAGTTCTTC
TRBJ2-7	TRBD1	NA	TRBV5-8	CASSLDGQGAYEQYF	TGTGCCAGCAGCCTGGATGGACAGGGCGCCTACGAGCAGTACTTC
TRBJ1-6	NA	few	TRBV10-3	CAISRAGDNSPLHF	TGTGCCATCAGTCGGGCAGGGGATAATTCACCCCTCCACTTT
TRBJ1-3	NA	NA	TRBV7-8	CASSSQTGFGNTIYF	TGTGCCAGCAGCTCCCAAACAGGGTTTGGAAACACCATATATTTT
TRBJ1-1	NA	NA	TRBV12-5	CASGSLVGGWNTEAFF	TGTGCTAGTGGTTCGCTCGTGGGAGGCTGGAACACTGAAGCTTTCTTT